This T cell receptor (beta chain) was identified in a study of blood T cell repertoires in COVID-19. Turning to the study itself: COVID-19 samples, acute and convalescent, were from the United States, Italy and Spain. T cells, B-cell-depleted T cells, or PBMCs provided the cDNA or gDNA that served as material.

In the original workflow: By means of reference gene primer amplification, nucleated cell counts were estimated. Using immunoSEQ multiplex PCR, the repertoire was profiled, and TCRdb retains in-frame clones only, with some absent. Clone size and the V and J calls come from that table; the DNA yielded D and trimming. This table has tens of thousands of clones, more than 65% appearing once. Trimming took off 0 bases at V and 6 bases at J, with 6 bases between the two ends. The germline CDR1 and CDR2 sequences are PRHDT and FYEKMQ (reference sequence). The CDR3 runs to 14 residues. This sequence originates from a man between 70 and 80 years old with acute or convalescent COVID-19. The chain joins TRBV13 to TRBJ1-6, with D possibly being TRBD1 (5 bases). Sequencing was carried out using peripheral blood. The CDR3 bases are TGTGCCAGCAGCTTAGGCAGGGCTAATTCACCCCTCCACTTT. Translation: CASSLGRANSPLHF.